This T cell receptor beta chain was recovered during a study of shared clonotypes between healthy human individuals. Sequencing was performed with immunoSEQ multiplex PCR; in TCRdb, only in-frame clones are kept and a portion is missing. The sample includes 600,000 to 750,000 clones, approximately 72% of them seen just once. Deletions cut 7 bases from V and 9 bases from J, with 16 bases between. CDR1 is MGHDK and CDR2 is SYGVNS in the germline V gene. This CDR3 spans 14 amino acids. Splitting the CD4+ cells yielded a CD45RA+ naive subset and a CD45RA-negative memory subset. This clonotype originated in a woman aged 30 to 39 in good health. This sequence joins TRBV25-1 and TRBJ1-6; D is ambiguous. Source material: memory CD4+ T cells sorted from blood. The sample's subset: CD45RA-negative fraction. Here the CDR3 reads CASTSGQASSPLHF. CDR3 coding DNA: TGTGCCAGCACCTCCGGGCAGGCGTCTTCACCCCTCCACTTT.